The clone carrying this T cell receptor (beta chain) was recorded many times. Its antigen is as yet unknown. Amplified TCR beta CDR3 regions came from RNA transcripts. The primer set for the first-round RT-PCR of the TCR CDR3 was HTBI. TCRdb recomputed calls from the multiplex PCR reads with MiXCR, one row per CDR3 protein. The sample consists of around 610,000 distinct CDR3 sequences, roughly 14% of them appearing once. Ophthalmopathy patients had Clinical Activity Score at least 3, NOSPECS grade at least 4, duration under 3 months. Extraction of PBMCs used roughly 9.6 ml of fresh peripheral blood. The sample belongs to a study of T cells in Graves' hyperthyroidism and ophthalmopathy. The CDR3 consists of 14 residues. Germline loops: CDR1 MDHEN, CDR2 SYDVKM. Between the trimmed V and J ends, which lost 3 bases and 4 bases, there was a span of 13 bases. Findings and limits, study-wide: Most thyroid clonotypes that were expanded above 0.001 also turned up in blood.

The sequence was obtained from a woman aged 35 to 49 with Graves' ophthalmopathy. The chain carries TRBV28 and TRBJ2-7; D is unresolved. Input material: blood. The CDR3 nucleotides are TGTGCCAGCAGTTTGTTCAAGACGGAATACGAGCAGTACTTC. Protein product: CASSLFKTEYEQYF. Looking up the rest from reference TRBV28 and TRBJ2-7 gives the full variable domain: DVKVTQSSRYLVKRTGEKVFLECVQDMDHENMFWYRQDPGLGLRLIYFSYDVKMKEKGDIPEGYSVSREKKERFSLILESASTNQTSMYLCASSLFKTEYEQYFGPGTRLTVT.